This TCR beta chain was sequenced in a study of T-cell reconstitution after alpha-beta-depleted transplantation in children. This clonotype was detected a few times. The germline CDR1 and CDR2 sequences are SEHNR and FQNEAQ (reference sequence). V trimming: 5 bases; J trimming: 5 bases; junction bases outside the gene matches: 5. The CDR3 runs 13 residues. The authors prepared the TCRbeta library with unique molecular identifiers. A single record per CDR3 protein comes from TCRdb applying MiXCR to the PCR reads. The sample has over 400,000 distinct CDR3 sequences, under 15% seen once. The material sequenced was PBMCs from the stem cell graft donor, taken from the stem cell graft. The TCR comes from a human donor who donated a stem cell graft to a child with combined immunodeficiency. The rearrangement uses TRBV7-9 and TRBJ2-7; 8 bases fit TRBD2. CDR3 DNA sequence: TGTGCCAGCAGCCCACCGACTAGCGACGAGCAGTACTTC. Amino acids: CASSPPTSDEQYF.